These T cell receptor beta chains were read from a single sample in a study of T cells in Graves' hyperthyroidism and ophthalmopathy. A single record per CDR3 protein comes from TCRdb applying MiXCR to the multiplex PCR reads. This table has 450,000 to 550,000 distinct CDR3 sequences, roughly 24% appearing once. Sequencing input: blood. The receptors shown here come from a woman under 40 with Graves' ophthalmopathy. CDR3s include the opening cysteine and the closing phenylalanine or tryptophan. A D gene is named only where the DNA matches it firmly. Expanded clones are given a class, and other clones once, few, many or no size at all.

>-|TRBD1|TRBV19|TRBJ1-1
TGTGCCAGTCACCGGGACAGCTTGAACACTGAAGCTTTCTTT
CASHRDSLNTEAFF
>many|-|TRBV6-1|TRBJ2-5
TGTGCCAGCAGTGAATTGGGACGGAACCAAGAGACCCAGTACTTC
CASSELGRNQETQYF
>-|TRBD2|TRBV12-3/TRBV12-4|TRBJ2-7
TGTGCCAGCAGTTCTAGCGGGGGAGGCATCGAGCAGTACTTC
CASSSSGGGIEQYF
>many|-|TRBV27|TRBJ2-1
TGTGCCAGCAGTTTAGGGAGGAGTTCCTACAATGAGCAGTTCTTC
CASSLGRSSYNEQFF
>many|-|TRBV7-9|TRBJ1-2
TGTGCCAGCAGCTTACTTGGCGGGGCCGCAGCTAACTATGGCTACACCTTC
CASSLLGGAAANYGYTF
>once|TRBD2|TRBV6-2/TRBV6-3|TRBJ2-7
TGTGCCAGCAGTTACGTGACTAGCGGTCTCTACGAGCAGTACTTC
CASSYVTSGLYEQYF
>-|-|TRBV6-1|TRBJ1-5
TGTGCCAGCAGCGCAGGCCGGGACGTACTGAGCACGCAGCCCCAGCATTTT
CASSAGRDVLSTQPQHF
>-|-|TRBV6-5|TRBJ2-7
TGTGCCAGCATTACCATGACAGACCACGAGCAGTACTTC
CASITMTDHEQYF
>-|TRBD1|TRBV27|TRBJ2-7
TGTGCCAGCAGTTTCAACAGGGGGCCCTACGAGCAGTACTTC
CASSFNRGPYEQYF
>-|TRBD1|TRBV28|TRBJ1-5
TGTGCCAGCAGGCAAACAGGGGGCGGTCAGCCCCAGCATTTT
CASRQTGGGQPQHF
>many|-|TRBV20-1|TRBJ2-3
TGCAGTGCTACTAACAGGGAACACACAGATACGCAGTATTTT
CSATNREHTDTQYF